This T cell receptor (beta chain) was retrieved from a study of T cell responses to AZD1222 COVID-19 vaccine. This table comes from immunoSEQ multiplex PCR, and its TCRdb copy is limited to in-frame clones, with some not included. The table lists 150,000 to 200,000 clones, roughly 92% of them singletons. Germline CDR1 and CDR2: PRHDT and FYEKMQ (reference sequence). The CDR3 runs 14 residues. V shed 5 bases, J shed 4 bases, and the junction held 4 bases outside the gene matches. The origin of this receptor is an adult who received the AZD1222 COVID-19 vaccine. The source was peripheral blood, collected 28 days after the second AZD1222 dose. The genes are TRBV13 and TRBJ1-2; 10 bases line up with TRBD1. Written as DNA, the CDR3 is TGTGCCAGCAGCCCCGGGACAGGGGTCTATGGCTACACCTTC. Translation: CASSPGTGVYGYTF.